The 15 T cell receptor beta chains given below trace back to one sample, sequenced in a study of T cells in tuberculosis. TCRdb keeps only in-frame clones here, not all; method: immunoSEQ multiplex PCR. The table has roughly 44,000 clones, more than 90% seen once. The sequencing sample was made of PBMCs. The receptors were gathered from a donor aged 10-35 years with latent tuberculosis or without tuberculosis infection.

The chain employs TRBV27 and TRBJ1-2, with 9 bases lining up with TRBD1. V shed 5 bases, J shed 5 bases, and the junction held 6 bases outside the gene matches. The CDR3 is 14 residues long. Per germline, CDR1 MNHEY and CDR2 SMNVEV (reference sequence). DNA of the CDR3: TGTGCCAGCAGTGTTGGACAGGGGCCTTATGGCTACACCTTC. Protein sequence: CASSVGQGPYGYTF.

The chain links TRBV9 to TRBJ2-2, with 7 bases lining up with TRBD1. This CDR3 is 15 amino acids long. V shed 0 bases and J 6 bases; nucleotides not matched to a gene: 5. Germline assignment: CDR1 SGDLS and CDR2 YYNGEE. The DNA of the CDR3 is TGTGCCAGCAGCGTAGTTTTAGGGGGCTCCGGGGAGCTGTTTTTT. Translation gives CASSVVLGGSGELFF.

The J gene is TRBJ2-3, the V gene TRBV5-1, with 9 nucleotides matching TRBD1. CDR3 length: 18 amino acids. Trimming cost V 2 bases and J 3 bases; bases outside gene matches: 13. Germline values: CDR1 SGHRS, CDR2 YFSETQ. This chain's CDR3 is CASSFKMWWTGETDTQYF. CDR3 nucleotide sequence: TGCGCCAGCAGCTTTAAGATGTGGTGGACAGGGGAAACAGATACGCAGTATTTT.

This chain uses TRBV11-2 with TRBJ1-6; TRBD1 agrees at 9 bases. This CDR3 spans 17 amino acids. V shed 5 bases and J 4 bases; nucleotides not matched to a gene: 9. Germline-derived CDR1 and CDR2 are SGHAT and FQNNGV. CDR3 bases: TGTGCCAGCAGCCCCACCGGGACAGGGACGTATAATTCACCCCTCCACTTT. Translating it yields CASSPTGTGTYNSPLHF.

This sequence joins TRBV4-2 and TRBJ2-2; no firm D call. V dropped 0 bases and J dropped 8 bases, with 13 bases sitting between them. This CDR3 is built from 15 residues. Germline CDR1 and CDR2: LGHNA and YNFKEQ. CDR3 sequence reads: CASSQDSPGGGELFF. DNA for the CDR3: TGTGCCAGCAGCCAAGATTCCCCGGGTGGGGGGGAGCTGTTTTTT.

The chain has TRBV19 and TRBJ1-2; 10 bases are a match to TRBD1. Germline values: CDR1 LNHDA, CDR2 SQIVND (reference sequence). V dropped 0 bases and J dropped 6; count of bases not matched to a gene: 13. This CDR3 region has 18 residues. Here the CDR3 reads CASSIEGDRGPREDGYTF. Here the CDR3 DNA reads TGTGCCAGTAGTATAGAGGGGGACAGGGGTCCGAGGGAGGATGGCTACACCTTC.

V gene TRBV5-5 combines with J gene TRBJ1-1; TRBD1 aligns across 12 bases. Germline CDR1 SGHKS, CDR2 YYEKEE (reference sequence). This CDR3 is built from 14 residues. With V trimmed by 3 bases and J by 10 bases, 7 bases remained unmatched. For the CDR3, the DNA is TGTGCCAGCAGCTGGGGGACAGGGGGCAGCGGAGCTTTCTTT. This encodes CASSWGTGGSGAFF.

This rearrangement joins TRBV19 to TRBJ1-1, with 10 bases matching TRBD1. This CDR3 has 15 residues. The junction had 11 bases not matched to a gene; V was cut back by 7 bases and J by 6 bases. Germline-derived CDR1 and CDR2 are LNHDA and SQIVND (reference sequence). The CDR3 region has the DNA TGTGCCAGTAATCTAATGACAGGGGGCCAGGCTGAAGCTTTCTTT. As protein: CASNLMTGGQAEAFF. The whole variable domain, filled in from reference TRBV19 and TRBJ1-1, reads DGGITQSPKYLFRKEGQNVTLSCEQNLNHDAMYWYRQDPGQGLRLIYYSQIVNDFQKGDIAEGYSVSREKKESFPLTVTSAQKNPTAFYLCASNLMTGGQAEAFFGQGTRLTVV.

CDR3 residues: CASSVAGRFASNQPQHF. The DNA for the CDR3 is TGTGCCAGCAGTGTCGCAGGGAGGTTCGCTAGCAATCAGCCCCAGCATTTT. The chain combines TRBV2 with TRBJ1-5, with D perhaps matching TRBD1 (5 bases). The CDR3 length is 17 residues. Germline lookup yields CDR1 SNHLY and CDR2 FYNNEI. V was shortened by 4 bases and J by 0 bases, with 16 bases between the two germline ends.

The rearrangement uses TRBV6-1 and TRBJ1-1, with 8 nucleotides matching TRBD1. The CDR3 runs to 15 residues. CDR1 is MNHNS, CDR2 SASEGT, per germline. The ends lost 4 bases at V and 0 bases at J; junction bases unmatched: 4. CDR3 in amino acids: CASSAGTGVNTEAFF. The CDR3 DNA sequence: TGTGCCAGCAGTGCAGGGACAGGTGTGAACACTGAAGCTTTCTTT.

The CDR3 spells CASSQDLAEAVYGTQYF. CDR3 sequence (DNA): TGTGCCAGCAGCCAGGATCTAGCGGAGGCGGTTTATGGTACGCAGTATTTT. The rearrangement joins TRBV4-2 to TRBJ2-3; 7 nucleotides match TRBD2. The CDR3 is 17 residues long. From germline, CDR1 is LGHNA and CDR2 YNFKEQ. After removal of 3 bases from V and 8 bases from J, the junction contained 17 bases not matched to a gene.

V is TRBV10-1 and J is TRBJ1-3; the match to TRBD1 covers 9 bases. The V gene end was trimmed by 0 bases and the J gene end by 3 bases; junction bases not matched to a gene: 12. The germline CDR1 and CDR2 sequences are WNHNN and SYGVQD (reference sequence). The length of the CDR3 is 19 residues. CDR3 bases: TGCGCCAGCAGTGAGTCTAGGACAGGGGACCTCTCTCGTGGAAACACCATATATTTT. Amino acid sequence: CASSESRTGDLSRGNTIYF.

The CDR3 region has the DNA TGCAGCGTTGAAGAGACGGGAGGGCAGGCCCTCTCCTACGAGCAGTACTTC. Its protein product is CSVEETGGQALSYEQYF. This chain joins TRBV29-1 and TRBJ2-7; 8 nucleotides align to TRBD2. The CDR3 covers 17 residues. Unmatched junction bases numbered 10, after V lost 0 bases and J lost 0 bases. CDR1 is SQVTM and CDR2 is ANQGSEA in the germline V gene.

The chain links TRBV5-6 to TRBJ1-4, with a possible D match to TRBD1 (5 bases). The germline V gene encodes CDR1 SGHDT and CDR2 YYEEEE. With 4 bases removed from V and 8 bases from J, the gap between germline ends came to 15 bases. This CDR3 comprises 14 residues. The CDR3 spells CASSQGVLKEKLFF. CDR3 DNA sequence: TGTGCCAGCAGCCAAGGGGTACTTAAGGAAAAACTGTTTTTT.

This chain connects TRBV4-2 to TRBJ2-4, with a possible D match to TRBD1 (5 bases). V was cut by 0 bases and J by 2 bases, with 8 bases left in between. This CDR3 comprises 15 residues. CDR1 LGHNA and CDR2 YNFKEQ come from the germline V gene. The CDR3 coding sequence is TGTGCCAGCAGCCAAGATCGGACAACCAAAAACATTCAGTACTTC. It translates to CASSQDRTTKNIQYF.